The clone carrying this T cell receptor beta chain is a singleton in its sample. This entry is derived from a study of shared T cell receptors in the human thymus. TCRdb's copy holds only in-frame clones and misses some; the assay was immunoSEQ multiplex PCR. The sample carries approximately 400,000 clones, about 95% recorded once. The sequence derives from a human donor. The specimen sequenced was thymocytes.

The CDR3 region is CASSQGPGLGGADTQYF. The CDR3 DNA follows: TGCGCCAGCAGCCAAGGGCCGGGACTTGGGGGCGCAGATACGCAGTATTTT. The chain is built from TRBV4-1 and TRBJ2-3; D possibly uses TRBD1 or TRBD2 (6 bases each). From germline, CDR1 is MGHRA and CDR2 YSYEKL. CDR3 length: 17 amino acids. Trimming removed 1 base from V and 4 bases from J, with 18 bases in between.